A selection of T cell receptor beta chains follows, all from one sample in a study of blood T cell repertoires in COVID-19. Repertoires were generated with immunoSEQ multiplex PCR, while TCRdb's copy carries only in-frame clones and drops some. The sample comprises about 350,000 clones, about nine tenths of which are singletons, and 6% to 7% rests with the top ten. Material: peripheral blood. The receptor set was obtained from a woman aged 50 to 60 with COVID-19, enrolled during active disease. Each CDR3 is given with its conserved first and last residue. A D gene is named only where the DNA matches it firmly. Part of the rows lack a size; the others show once, few, many or a class for expanded clones.

v_call	d_call	clone_size	j_call	cdr3_nt	cdr3_aa
TRBV14	TRBD1	few	TRBJ1-3	TGTGCCAGCAGCCCTGGGACAGGGGGCTCTGGAAACACCATATATTTT	CASSPGTGGSGNTIYF
TRBV4-2	.	.	TRBJ1-1	TGTGCCAGCAGCGGGACTCAGTACACTGAAGCTTTCTTT	CASSGTQYTEAFF
TRBV27	TRBD1	.	TRBJ2-7	TGTGCCAGCAGTCTGACAGGGCTAAGCTCCTACGAGCAGTACTTC	CASSLTGLSSYEQYF
TRBV18	.	.	TRBJ1-1	TGTGCCAGCTCACCAAATCAGGCAGCATATTTAGGGAACACTGAAGCTTTCTTT	CASSPNQAAYLGNTEAFF
TRBV18	.	.	TRBJ1-1	TGTGCCAGCTCACCTGTCGACACTGAAGCTTTCTTT	CASSPVDTEAFF
TRBV27	.	few	TRBJ1-1	TGTGCCAGCAGTTTCAGGGGAGTCAACGCTGAAGCTTTCTTT	CASSFRGVNAEAFF
TRBV7-2	TRBD1	.	TRBJ2-7	TGTGCCAGCAGCCCCGAGGGGGCCTCCTACGAGCAGTACTTC	CASSPEGASYEQYF
TRBV19	TRBD2	.	TRBJ2-1	TGTGCCAGTAGTATAACCGGGACTAGCGGCTACAATGAGCAGTTCTTC	CASSITGTSGYNEQFF
TRBV9	TRBD2	.	TRBJ2-1	TGTGCCAGCAGCGTTTTAGCGGGAGCAAGGAATGAGCAGTTCTTC	CASSVLAGARNEQFF
TRBV13	TRBD2	.	TRBJ2-1	TGTGCCAGCAGCACCCGCCCTAGCGGGAGGGTCCTAGGACTCTACAATGAGCAGTTCTTC	CASSTRPSGRVLGLYNEQFF
TRBV27	TRBD1	.	TRBJ2-7	TGTGCCAGCAGTTCAAGCGGTGCGGGACAGGTATACGAGCAGTACTTC	CASSSSGAGQVYEQYF
TRBV27	.	.	TRBJ1-2	TGTGCCAGCAGGCGGGACGGGGACTATGGCTACACCTTC	CASRRDGDYGYTF
TRBV11-3	TRBD2	.	TRBJ2-1	TGTGCCAGCAGCTCATCGGGGGGAACCACCTACAATGAGCAGTTCTTC	CASSSSGGTTYNEQFF
TRBV10-3	TRBD2	.	TRBJ2-5	TGTGCCATCAGTGAGTCTGGTAGCGGGAAACAAGAGACCCAGTACTTC	CAISESGSGKQETQYF
TRBV30	TRBD1	.	TRBJ1-3	TGTGCCTGGAGTGGTCACAGGGGGCGAAGTGGAAACACCATATATTTT	CAWSGHRGRSGNTIYF
TRBV5-6	.	.	TRBJ1-1	TGTGCCAGCAGCCCTGGACAGTTTAACACTGAAGCTTTCTTT	CASSPGQFNTEAFF